Listed here are 30 T cell receptor beta chains from one sample, sequenced in a study of T-cell reconstitution after alpha-beta-depleted transplantation in children. Unique molecular identifiers were used in preparing the TCRbeta library. TCRdb re-derived calls from the PCR reads in MiXCR, one entry per CDR3 protein. The sample consists of 580,000 or so distinct CDR3 sequences, under 25% of them appearing once. The material was PBMCs, mostly from graft donor cells, obtained 360 days after TCRalphabeta/CD19-depleted stem cell transplant. Source of these receptors: a boy less than two years old who had a stem cell transplant for acute myeloid leukemia, so the T cells may come from the graft donor.

CDR3 region: CAISESGTGTYEQYV. Written as DNA, the CDR3 is TGTGCCATCAGTGAGTCCGGGACAGGGACCTACGAGCAGTACGTC. The chain links TRBV10-3 to TRBJ2-7, with TRBD1 matching 9 bases. Germline V gene sequence: CDR1 ENHRY, CDR2 SYGVKD. V trimming: 0 bases; J trimming: 2 bases; junction bases outside the gene matches: 2. The length of the CDR3 is 15 residues.

This chain joins TRBV27 and TRBJ2-2; tentatively, D is TRBD1 or TRBD2 (5 bases each). Per germline, CDR1 MNHEY and CDR2 SMNVEV (reference sequence). Between the trimmed V and J ends, which lost 5 bases and 6 bases, there was a span of 16 bases. The CDR3 consists of 15 residues. This chain's CDR3 is CASSPLRGGPGELFF. In DNA form, the CDR3 reads TGTGCCAGCAGTCCCCTACGTGGGGGTCCCGGGGAGCTGTTTTTT.

This clonotype appeared many times. This chain links TRBV9 with TRBJ2-1; D remains ambiguous. Germline V gene data show CDR1 as SGDLS and CDR2 as YYNGEE. Trimming cost V 0 bases and J 1 base, with 14 bases left between them. This CDR3 contains 17 residues. The CDR3 sequence is CASSVAPRLVSYNEQFF. The CDR3 nucleotides are TGTGCCAGCAGCGTAGCCCCCCGGCTAGTATCCTACAATGAGCAGTTCTTC.

This clonotype was counted a single time. V gene TRBV12-3 or TRBV12-4 combines with J gene TRBJ1-5, with a weak D call TRBD1 (5 bases). This CDR3 comprises 16 residues. V was cut by 8 bases and J by 0 bases, with 17 bases left in between. CDR3 sequence: CASSDTPRSSNQPQHF. CDR3 DNA sequence: TGTGCCAGCTCGGACACGCCGAGGTCTAGCAATCAGCCCCAGCATTTT.

At least ten counts were recorded for this clonotype. The chain employs TRBV5-1 and TRBJ2-5; 7 bases fit TRBD1. The CDR3 extends over 13 amino acids. From germline, CDR1 is SGHRS and CDR2 YFSETQ. Losses at the gene ends were 6 bases for V and 1 base for J; bases not matched to a gene: 3. The CDR3 DNA follows: TGCGCCAGCATGACAGGGATCCAAGAGACCCAGTACTTC. Translation: CASMTGIQETQYF. Full variable domain (missing parts from reference TRBV5-1 and TRBJ2-5): KAGVTQTPRYLIKTRGQQVTLSCSPISGHRSVSWYQQTPGQGLQFLFEYFSETQRNKGNFPGRFSGRQFSNSRSEMNVSTLELGDSALYLCASMTGIQETQYFGPGTRLLVL.

The chain couples TRBV20-1 to TRBJ2-5, with TRBD2 matching 7 bases. This CDR3 has 14 amino acids. Germline V lookup: CDR1 DFQATT, CDR2 SNEGSKA (reference sequence). V lost 2 bases to trimming and J lost 7 bases; unmatched junction nucleotides: 10. The CDR3 nucleotides read TGCAGTGCTAGATCCGGGGGGAGAGAAGTGACCCAGTACTTC. Amino acid sequence: CSARSGGREVTQYF.

This clonotype was observed a handful of times. This chain uses TRBV20-1 with TRBJ2-7; 8 nucleotides match TRBD1. Germline CDR1 DFQATT, CDR2 SNEGSKA (reference sequence). V lost 5 bases, J lost 0 bases, and 6 bases stayed unmatched. The CDR3 has 14 amino acids. The DNA of the CDR3 is TGCAGTGCTTACCGGGACAGGTCCTCCTACGAGCAGTACTTC. Protein: CSAYRDRSSYEQYF.

V usage is TRBV6-5 and J usage is TRBJ2-4, with D possibly being TRBD1 or TRBD2 (5 bases each). Germline CDR1 MNHEY, CDR2 SVGAGI. The CDR3 contains 12 residues. V shed 5 bases and J shed 11 bases, with 13 bases lying between them. In DNA form, the CDR3 reads TGTGCCAGCAGTCCTCGTTGGGGACTTCAGTACTTC. It encodes CASSPRWGLQYF.

In the case of this clonotype: A much larger clone is a single base away; this may be a read error. The V gene is TRBV29-1, the J gene TRBJ2-3, with TRBD2 matching 12 bases. CDR1 SQVTM and CDR2 ANQGSEA come from the germline V gene. J gave up 0 bases and V 1 base, and 2 bases lay outside the gene matches. The CDR3 is made up of 16 amino acids. The CDR3, as DNA: TGCAGCGTTGAAGGTCTAGCGGGGGGGAGCACAGATACGCAGTATTTT. It is translated as CSVEGLAGGSTDTQYF.

This clonotype was found a few times. One end of the junction is discordant with germline, which a read error may explain. The rearrangement joins TRBV15 to TRBJ2-1; 8 bases are shared with TRBD2. The CDR3 extends over 15 amino acids. The germline gives CDR1 LNHNV, CDR2 YYDKDF (reference sequence). The CDR3 is CATIRQRGHYNEQFF. As DNA, the CDR3 is TGTGCCACCATCAGACAGCGGGGGCACTACAATGAGCAGTTCTTC.

This clonotype was seen a handful of times. The chain uses TRBV4-3 and TRBJ2-7, with D tentatively TRBD1 (5 bases). V was trimmed by 0 bases and J by 3 bases, leaving 9 bases between them. Germline values: CDR1 LGHNA, CDR2 YSLEER. The CDR3 has 14 amino acids. The CDR3 nucleotides are TGCGCCAGCAGCCAAGAGGCAGACAGCTACGAGCAGTACTTC. It specifies CASSQEADSYEQYF.

The chain links TRBV15 to TRBJ2-7; 10 nucleotides agree with TRBD2. The CDR3 is 14 residues long. The germline V gene encodes CDR1 LNHNV and CDR2 YYDKDF (reference sequence). Germline trimming cut 0 bases from V and 9 bases from J; bases unmatched to any gene: 5. This CDR3 is CATSRELAGGSQYF. In nucleotides, the CDR3 is TGTGCCACCAGCAGAGAGTTAGCGGGGGGATCGCAGTACTTC.

This chain uses TRBV27 with TRBJ2-7; no reliable D call. The V end lost 6 bases, the J end lost 0 bases, and 12 bases lay between the germline ends. Germline CDR1 is MNHEY and CDR2 is SMNVEV (reference sequence). The CDR3 covers 14 residues. The CDR3, as DNA: TGTGCCAGCAGCCCGGACGCGAGCTCCTACGAGCAGTACGTC. Its protein is CASSPDASSYEQYV.

The rearrangement uses TRBV12-3 or TRBV12-4 and TRBJ2-3; maybe TRBD1 (6 bases). The CDR3 consists of 18 residues. The ends were cut back, 5 bases at V and 3 bases at J, with 24 bases in the middle. The CDR3: CASSHDASGVRRTDTQYF. The CDR3 nucleotides read TGTGCCAGCAGTCACGACGCTTCAGGGGTTCGCCGTACAGATACGCAGTATTTT.

Only a few counts were recorded for this clonotype. The V gene is TRBV20-1, the J gene TRBJ1-2; D is perhaps TRBD1 (5 bases). The germline gives CDR1 DFQATT, CDR2 SNEGSKA (reference sequence). Trimming took off 4 bases at V and 4 bases at J, with 10 bases between the two ends. CDR3 length: 12 amino acids. The CDR3 DNA sequence: TGCAGTGCTACCACCGACAGCTATGGCTACACCTTC. This translates into CSATTDSYGYTF.

In this sample, this clonotype turned up many times. This chain connects TRBV20-1 to TRBJ2-3; 7 bases line up with TRBD2. CDR3 length: 13 residues. CDR1 and CDR2 (germline): DFQATT, SNEGSKA (reference sequence). Losses at the gene ends were 3 bases for V and 6 bases for J; bases not matched to a gene: 6. The CDR3 is CSASFGREDTQYF. Written as DNA, the CDR3 is TGCAGTGCTAGCTTTGGGAGGGAGGATACGCAGTATTTT.

This clonotype appeared once. J is TRBJ2-1 and V is TRBV25-1; no firm D call. Per germline, CDR1 MGHDK and CDR2 SYGVNS. V was clipped by 1 base and J by 10 bases, with 8 bases between them. The CDR3 consists of 12 residues. CDR3: CASSELDFEQFF. The CDR3, as DNA: TGTGCCAGCAGTGAATTGGATTTCGAGCAGTTCTTC.

This clonotype was recorded at least ten times. V gene TRBV7-9 combines with J gene TRBJ2-7; 9 nucleotides agree with TRBD1. The CDR3 contains 16 residues. The V gene end was trimmed by 2 bases and the J gene end by 2 bases; junction bases not matched to a gene: 7. Germline values: CDR1 SEHNR, CDR2 FQNEAQ (reference sequence). The CDR3 loop is CASSLTAGTGTYEQYF. The DNA for the CDR3 is TGTGCCAGCAGCTTAACAGCCGGGACAGGGACCTACGAGCAGTACTTC.

This clonotype was seen at least ten times. The J gene is TRBJ2-1, the V gene TRBV4-3; D is possibly TRBD1 or TRBD2 (7 bases each). Deletions cut 0 bases from V and 0 bases from J, with 12 bases between. The germline V gene encodes CDR1 LGHNA and CDR2 YSLEER. The CDR3 is 17 amino acids. CDR3: CASSQDQGGASYNEQFF. CDR3 DNA: TGCGCCAGCAGCCAAGATCAGGGGGGGGCCTCCTACAATGAGCAGTTCTTC.

This chain uses TRBV12-3 or TRBV12-4 with TRBJ2-1; 8 bases agree with TRBD2. The ends lost 7 bases at V and 0 bases at J; junction bases unmatched: 5. The CDR3 sequence is 15 residues long. The CDR3 region is CASTARGASYNEQFF. The CDR3 DNA sequence: TGTGCCAGCACCGCGCGGGGGGCCTCCTACAATGAGCAGTTCTTC.

The CDR3 region has the DNA TGTGCCAGCAGCTCCGGGTCCGGGGTGGATGAGCAGTTCTTC. Protein product: CASSSGSGVDEQFF. The gene calls are TRBV7-8 and TRBJ2-1, with a tentative D call TRBD2 (5 bases). CDR1 and CDR2 (germline): SGHVS, FQNEAQ. V dropped 4 bases and J dropped 8 bases, with 15 bases sitting between them. The CDR3 sequence is 14 residues long.

This clonotype was observed at least ten times. V usage is TRBV7-9 and J usage is TRBJ2-5; the match to TRBD2 covers 7 bases. Losses at the gene ends were 3 bases for V and 7 bases for J; bases not matched to a gene: 5. The CDR3 is made up of 13 amino acids. Germline loops: CDR1 SEHNR, CDR2 FQNEAQ (reference sequence). CDR3 sequence (DNA): TGTGCCAGCAGCTTCGACGGGGGGAGGACCCAGTACTTC. As protein: CASSFDGGRTQYF.

This clonotype was seen repeatedly, ten times or more. V is TRBV20-1 and J is TRBJ2-5; D possibly corresponds to TRBD1 (6 bases). Germline CDR1 is DFQATT and CDR2 is SNEGSKA (reference sequence). V dropped 3 bases and J dropped 2 bases, with 10 bases sitting between them. CDR3 length: 13 amino acids. DNA of the CDR3: TGCAGTGCTAGTACGGGACAACAAGAGACCCAGTACTTC. This encodes CSASTGQQETQYF.

This clonotype was detected many times. At one boundary the junction diverges from the germline segment, which might be a read error. This chain joins TRBV6-2 or TRBV6-3 and TRBJ2-1; 7 bases align to TRBD1. The CDR3 loop spans 12 amino acids. The germline V gene has CDR1 MNHEY and CDR2 SVGEGT. CDR3 in DNA: TGTGCCAGCAGTTCCCCCTTTGGGACAGACCTTTTC. Residues: CASSSPFGTDLF.

This clonotype was observed a single time. This chain connects TRBV3-1 to TRBJ2-2; 11 nucleotides align to TRBD2. Germline CDR1 LGHDT, CDR2 YNNKEL (reference sequence). CDR3 length: 15 amino acids. V trimming: 4 bases; J trimming: 6 bases; junction bases outside the gene matches: 4. For the CDR3, the DNA is TGTGCCAGCAGCCTAGCGGGGGGGCCGCCCGGGGAGCTGTTTTTT. Translation: CASSLAGGPPGELFF.

The chain employs TRBV12-3 or TRBV12-4 and TRBJ1-1; D not certain. The V end lost 2 bases, the J end lost 1 base, and 8 bases lay between the germline ends. CDR3 length: 14 amino acids. CDR3 amino acids: CASSLIPANTEAFF. The CDR3 DNA reads TGTGCCAGCAGTTTAATTCCAGCGAACACTGAAGCTTTCTTT.

V is TRBV10-3 and J is TRBJ2-3; D gene unclear. The CDR3 is 12 residues long. Deletions cut 8 bases from V and 6 bases from J, with 12 bases between. Per germline, CDR1 ENHRY and CDR2 SYGVKD. CDR3 sequence reads: CAIGPNTDTQYF. CDR3 bases: TGTGCCATCGGCCCCAATACCGATACGCAGTATTTT.

This clonotype showed up many times. CDR3 sequence: CASSQKGFNEQFF. CDR3 bases: TGTGCCAGCAGCCAAAAGGGGTTCAATGAGCAGTTCTTC. The chain carries TRBV3-1 and TRBJ2-1; D is perhaps TRBD1 (5 bases). This CDR3 comprises 13 residues. Trimming stripped 2 bases from V and 6 bases from J, with 8 bases between. Germline V gene lookup returns CDR1 LGHDT and CDR2 YNNKEL (reference sequence).

The CDR3 region is CASSVDPDYTDTQYF. CDR3 in DNA: TGTGCCAGCAGCGTAGACCCCGATTACACAGATACGCAGTATTTT. The chain is built from TRBV9 and TRBJ2-3; D remains ambiguous. V was shortened by 0 bases and J by 2 bases, with 10 bases between the two germline ends. From germline, CDR1 is SGDLS and CDR2 YYNGEE. The CDR3 sequence is 15 residues long.

This chain connects TRBV20-1 to TRBJ2-1, with 16 bases identical to TRBD2. Germline V gene lookup returns CDR1 DFQATT and CDR2 SNEGSKA (reference sequence). V lost 6 bases to trimming and J lost 4 bases; unmatched junction nucleotides: 12. CDR3 size: 18 residues. The CDR3 sequence is CSATAGTSGGETYNEQFF. The CDR3 coding sequence is TGCAGTGCAACCGCCGGGACTAGCGGGGGGGAAACATACAATGAGCAGTTCTTC.